This T cell receptor (beta chain) emerged from a study of cytomegalovirus exposure and HLA in healthy donors. Use of 60 Vbeta and 13 Jbeta primers characterized the PCR. The table came from immunoSEQ multiplex PCR; TCRdb's copy has only in-frame clones and leaves some out. This table holds about 69,000 clones, around 76% found once. The CDR3 spans 17 residues. V lost 1 base to trimming and J lost 0 bases, with 13 bases between them. Per the germline V gene, CDR1 is SGHTA and CDR2 is FQGNSA. This clonotype was sampled from a man aged 18 to 29 in good health and CMV-seronegative. The rearrangement joins TRBV7-2 to TRBJ2-1; a possible D gene is TRBD2 (5 bases). The specimen sequenced was PBMCs. The CDR3 DNA is TGTGCCAGCAGCTTAGGGGTGACGGGGAGCTCCTACAATGAGCAGTTCTTC. Translating gives CASSLGVTGSSYNEQFF.